The clone carrying this T cell receptor (beta chain) is medium-sized by share. With 7 bases clipped from V and 1 base from J, the junction kept 5 bases outside the gene matches. The CDR3 is made up of 14 amino acids. The germline V gene encodes CDR1 WSHSY and CDR2 SAAADI. These data originate in a study of tumor-infiltrating lymphocytes in oesophageal squamous cell carcinoma. TCRdb fed the PCR reads into MiXCR, producing one record per CDR3 protein. This table has 15,000 to 20,000 distinct CDR3 sequences, under 50% appearing once. The V gene is TRBV10-2, the J gene TRBJ1-1; the match to TRBD1 covers 8 bases. Material: normal esophageal tissue next to the tumor. The TCR was taken from a male donor with esophageal squamous cell carcinoma. CDR3 sequence reads: CASTTTGGNTEAFF. CDR3 in DNA: TGCGCCAGCACTACCACAGGGGGGAACACTGAAGCTTTCTTT.